The clone carrying this TCR beta chain was detected only a few times. The source of the sample is a study of cytomegalovirus exposure and HLA in healthy donors. Germline V gives CDR1 MGHRA, CDR2 YSYEKL. V gave up 0 bases and J gave up 7 bases, with 13 bases separating them. CDR3 length: 15 amino acids. The PCR contained 60 Vbeta and 13 Jbeta primers. Libraries were prepared by immunoSEQ multiplex PCR; TCRdb keeps only in-frame clonotypes and omits some of them. Of around 140,000 clones listed, around three fifths are singletons. The receptor was derived from a woman between 35 and 50 years old in good health and CMV-seronegative. The chain recombines TRBV4-1 with TRBJ1-5; a weak D match, TRBD1 (5 bases). Sequencing was performed on PBMCs. CDR3: CASSQDRGFGQPQHF. CDR3 nucleotide sequence: TGCGCCAGCAGCCAAGATCGGGGGTTCGGGCAGCCCCAGCATTTT.